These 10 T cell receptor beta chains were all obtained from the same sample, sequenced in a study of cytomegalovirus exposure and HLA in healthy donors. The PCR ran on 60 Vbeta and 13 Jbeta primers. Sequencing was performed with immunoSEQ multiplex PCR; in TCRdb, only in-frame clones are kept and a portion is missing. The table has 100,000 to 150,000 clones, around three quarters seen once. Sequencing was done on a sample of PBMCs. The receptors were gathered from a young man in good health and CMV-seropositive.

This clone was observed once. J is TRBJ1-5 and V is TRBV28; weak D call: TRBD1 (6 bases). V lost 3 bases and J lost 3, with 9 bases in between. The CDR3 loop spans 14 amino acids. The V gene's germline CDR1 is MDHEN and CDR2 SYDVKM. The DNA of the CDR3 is TGTGCCAGCAGTTTGGACAGTTACAATCAGCCCCAGCATTTT. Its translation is CASSLDSYNQPQHF.

The CDR3 loop reads CASTLRGLSSNYGYTF. The CDR3, as DNA: TGTGCCAGCACCCTCAGGGGCCTATCTTCTAACTATGGCTACACCTTC. The chain links TRBV28 to TRBJ1-2, with D possibly TRBD1 on 6 matching bases. The germline gives CDR1 MDHEN, CDR2 SYDVKM. CDR3 length equals 16 residues. V gave up 7 bases and J gave up 0 bases, with 18 bases separating them.

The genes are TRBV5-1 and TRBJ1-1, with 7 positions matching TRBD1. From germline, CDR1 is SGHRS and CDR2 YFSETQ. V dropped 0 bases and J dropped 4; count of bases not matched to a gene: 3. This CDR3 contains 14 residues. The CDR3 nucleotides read TGCGCCAGCAGCTTGGACAGGGGTTTCACTGAAGCTTTCTTT. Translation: CASSLDRGFTEAFF. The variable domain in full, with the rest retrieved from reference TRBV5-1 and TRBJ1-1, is KAGVTQTPRYLIKTRGQQVTLSCSPISGHRSVSWYQQTPGQGLQFLFEYFSETQRNKGNFPGRFSGRQFSNSRSEMNVSTLELGDSALYLCASSLDRGFTEAFFGQGTRLTVV.

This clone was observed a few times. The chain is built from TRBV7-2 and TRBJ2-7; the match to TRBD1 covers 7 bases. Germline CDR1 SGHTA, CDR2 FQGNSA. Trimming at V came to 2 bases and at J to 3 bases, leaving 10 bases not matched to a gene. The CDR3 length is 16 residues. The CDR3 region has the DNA TGTGCCAGCAGCTTAAATTTGGCTGACAGGGACTACGAGCAGTACTTC. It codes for CASSLNLADRDYEQYF.

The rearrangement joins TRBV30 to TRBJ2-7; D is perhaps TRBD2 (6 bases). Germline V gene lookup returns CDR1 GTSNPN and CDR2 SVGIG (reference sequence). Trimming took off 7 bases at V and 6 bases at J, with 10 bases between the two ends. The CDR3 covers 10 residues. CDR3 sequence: CAYKEGEQYF. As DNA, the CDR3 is TGTGCCTACAAGGAGGGCGAGCAGTACTTC.

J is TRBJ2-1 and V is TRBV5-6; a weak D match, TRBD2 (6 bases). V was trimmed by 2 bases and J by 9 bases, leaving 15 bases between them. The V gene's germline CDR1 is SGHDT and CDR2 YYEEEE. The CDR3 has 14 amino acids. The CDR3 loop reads CASSLRGKEGEQFF. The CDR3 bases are TGTGCCAGCAGCTTAAGAGGGAAGGAGGGTGAGCAGTTCTTC.

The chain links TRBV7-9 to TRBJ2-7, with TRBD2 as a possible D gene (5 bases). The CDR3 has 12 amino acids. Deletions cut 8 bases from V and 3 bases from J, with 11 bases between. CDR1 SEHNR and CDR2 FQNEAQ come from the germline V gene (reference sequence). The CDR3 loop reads CASGERNYEQYF. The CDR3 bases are TGTGCCAGCGGCGAGCGGAACTACGAGCAGTACTTC.

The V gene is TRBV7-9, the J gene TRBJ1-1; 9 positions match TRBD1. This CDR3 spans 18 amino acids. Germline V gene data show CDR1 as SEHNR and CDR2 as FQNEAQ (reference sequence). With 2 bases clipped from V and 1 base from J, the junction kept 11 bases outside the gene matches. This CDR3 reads CASSLLGVQGARNTEAFF. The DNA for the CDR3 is TGTGCCAGCAGCTTACTGGGGGTACAGGGGGCGAGGAACACTGAAGCTTTCTTT.

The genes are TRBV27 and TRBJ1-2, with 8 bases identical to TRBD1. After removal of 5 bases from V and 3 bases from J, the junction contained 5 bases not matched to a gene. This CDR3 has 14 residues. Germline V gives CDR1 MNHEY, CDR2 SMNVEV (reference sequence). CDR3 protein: CASSPGTGDYGYTF. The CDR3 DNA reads TGTGCCAGCAGTCCCGGGACAGGAGACTATGGCTACACCTTC.

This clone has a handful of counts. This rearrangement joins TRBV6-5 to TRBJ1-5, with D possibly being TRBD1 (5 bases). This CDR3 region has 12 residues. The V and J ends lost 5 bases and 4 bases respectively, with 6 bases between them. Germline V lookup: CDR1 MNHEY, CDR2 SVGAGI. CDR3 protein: CASSDSNQPQHF. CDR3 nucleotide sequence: TGTGCCAGCAGTGACAGTAATCAGCCCCAGCATTTT.